Each of the 29 T cell receptor beta chains below was sequenced from the same sample in a study of blood T cell repertoires in COVID-19. Clones were sequenced by immunoSEQ multiplex PCR, and TCRdb holds only the in-frame ones, with some missing. The sample records 350,000 to 450,000 clones, 85% being singletons. Specimen: peripheral blood. These receptors were obtained from a woman younger than 30 with acute or convalescent COVID-19.

This chain connects TRBV6-6 to TRBJ2-7; D uncertain. Germline V gene sequence: CDR1 MNHNY, CDR2 SVGAGI (reference sequence). The CDR3 consists of 15 residues. Trimming removed 4 bases at V and 0 bases at J, with 13 bases between. CDR3 in DNA: TGTGCCAGCAGTTCCGCGCGCATTGGCTCCTACGAGCAGTACTTC. Protein: CASSSARIGSYEQYF.

The chain combines TRBV24-1 with TRBJ1-3; D might be TRBD1 (6 bases). Trimming took off 12 bases at V and 1 base at J, with 15 bases between the two ends. This CDR3 is 14 amino acids long. Germline CDR1 and CDR2: KGHDR and SFDVKD. The CDR3 reads CASKTQGSGNTIYF. Here the CDR3 DNA reads TGTGCCTCTAAGACACAGGGATCTGGAAACACCATATATTTT.

The chain joins TRBV10-3 to TRBJ2-5; 7 bases agree with TRBD2. With V trimmed by 6 bases and J by 5 bases, 15 bases remained unmatched. This CDR3 has 16 amino acids. Germline assignment: CDR1 ENHRY and CDR2 SYGVKD. CDR3 DNA: TGTGCCATCAGCGAAGAATCCACGGGACTACTGGAGACCCAGTACTTC. It is translated as CAISEESTGLLETQYF.

The chain couples TRBV11-2 to TRBJ2-7; D might be TRBD1 (5 bases). Trimming cost V 2 bases and J 3 bases, with 11 bases left between them. The germline gives CDR1 SGHAT, CDR2 FQNNGV. CDR3 length equals 14 residues. CDR3 sequence: CASSLRGNFYEQYF. Here the CDR3 DNA reads TGTGCCAGCAGCTTAAGGGGAAATTTCTACGAGCAGTACTTC.

This clone came up a few times. The V call is TRBV27, the J call TRBJ1-6; D is possibly TRBD1 (6 bases). With 1 base removed from V and 0 bases from J, the gap between germline ends came to 16 bases. The CDR3 has 19 residues. CDR1 and CDR2 from the germline V gene are MNHEY and SMNVEV (reference sequence). CDR3 sequence reads: CASSLFPQGASSYNSPLHF. The DNA for the CDR3 is TGTGCCAGCAGTTTATTCCCACAGGGTGCGAGCTCCTATAATTCACCCCTCCACTTT.

A single count supports this clone. The chain recombines TRBV9 with TRBJ2-5; TRBD1 matches 9 bases. CDR1 is SGDLS, CDR2 YYNGEE, per germline. The CDR3 consists of 16 residues. The V segment lost 2 bases and the J segment 4 bases; nucleotides outside the gene matches: 9. CDR3 in amino acids: CASSVFTGGEGETQYF. The CDR3, as DNA: TGTGCCAGCAGCGTCTTTACAGGGGGCGAAGGAGAGACCCAGTACTTC.

CDR3 in amino acids: CASSDQGNTEAFF. CDR3 nucleotides: TGTGCCAGCAGTGATCAGGGGAACACTGAAGCTTTCTTT. The V gene is TRBV6-1, the J gene TRBJ1-1; D possibly corresponds to TRBD1 (5 bases). Germline CDR1 reads MNHNS; CDR2 reads SASEGT. This CDR3 comprises 13 residues. V dropped 3 bases and J dropped 1 base, with 6 bases sitting between them.

This clone was detected only once. V usage is TRBV3-1 (or the pseudogene TRBV3-2) and J usage is TRBJ1-1, with a possible D match to TRBD1 (5 bases). Germline lookup yields CDR1 LGHDT and CDR2 YNNKEL (reference sequence). The CDR3 has 14 amino acids. Trimming took 7 bases from V and 3 from J, leaving 15 bases between them. CDR3 residues: CASIKTGEDTEAFF. The CDR3 DNA reads as TGTGCCAGCATCAAAACGGGGGAGGACACTGAAGCTTTCTTT.

This chain joins TRBV9 and TRBJ1-2; 10 bases agree with TRBD1. Germline CDR1 reads SGDLS; CDR2 reads YYNGEE. With 0 bases clipped from V and 8 bases from J, the junction kept 7 bases outside the gene matches. This CDR3 contains 15 residues. CDR3 DNA: TGTGCCAGCAGCGTAGATGGACAGGGGGTGGACGGCTACACCTTC. Translated: CASSVDGQGVDGYTF.

This chain links TRBV29-1 with TRBJ1-1; possibly TRBD1 for D (6 bases). CDR3 length: 14 residues. The ends were cut back, 0 bases at V and 1 base at J, with 9 bases in the middle. Germline CDR1 SQVTM, CDR2 ANQGSEA. CDR3 sequence (DNA): TGCAGCGTTGAAGACCTGGACAGGAACACTGAAGCTTTCTTT. The encoded protein is CSVEDLDRNTEAFF.

V is TRBV24-1 and J is TRBJ2-3; no clear D gene. The ends were cut back, 9 bases at V and 3 bases at J, with 18 bases in the middle. The CDR3 loop spans 15 amino acids. Germline CDR1 KGHDR, CDR2 SFDVKD. The CDR3 loop reads CATCYCQVRTDTQYF. DNA of the CDR3: TGTGCCACCTGTTACTGCCAAGTTCGGACAGATACGCAGTATTTT.

This clone was recorded once. The V gene is TRBV5-1, the J gene TRBJ1-5; 7 bases are a match to TRBD1. V trimming: 0 bases; J trimming: 15 bases; junction bases outside the gene matches: 12. The CDR3 consists of 14 residues. Germline V gene sequence: CDR1 SGHRS, CDR2 YFSETQ. This CDR3 reads CASSLGPGQSLWHF. The CDR3 region has the DNA TGCGCCAGCAGCTTGGGCCCGGGACAGTCTCTTTGGCATTTT.

The chain employs TRBV11-2 and TRBJ2-1; possible D gene TRBD2, 7 bases. Per the germline V gene, CDR1 is SGHAT and CDR2 is FQNNGV. The V end lost 3 bases, the J end lost 8 bases, and 20 bases lay between the germline ends. CDR3 length: 16 residues. CDR3 sequence: CASSLGGPTVLDEQFF. The CDR3 DNA reads as TGTGCCAGCAGCTTGGGGGGGCCCACGGTCTTGGATGAGCAGTTCTTC.

This clone was counted only a few times. The chain combines TRBV10-1 with TRBJ2-3, with D maybe TRBD2 (6 bases). The CDR3 is 17 amino acids. The V and J ends lost 2 bases and 4 bases respectively, with 19 bases between them. Germline lookup yields CDR1 WNHNN and CDR2 SYGVQD (reference sequence). Here the CDR3 reads CASSERGSPTQPDTQYF. The CDR3, as DNA: TGCGCCAGCAGTGAGCGGGGGAGTCCCACCCAACCAGATACGCAGTATTTT.

This clone came up once. This chain joins TRBV19 and TRBJ2-5, with D perhaps matching TRBD2 (7 bases). The V and J ends lost 2 bases and 1 base respectively, with 20 bases between them. CDR3 length equals 18 residues. Germline V gene data show CDR1 as LNHDA and CDR2 as SQIVND (reference sequence). The CDR3 DNA is TGTGCCAGTAGTATACGGGGGGCGGCAGTGAAAGGCCAAGAGACCCAGTACTTC. This encodes CASSIRGAAVKGQETQYF.

The chain combines TRBV28 with TRBJ1-3, with D possibly TRBD1 on 6 matching bases. V lost 7 bases to trimming and J lost 2 bases, with 12 bases between them. This CDR3 contains 14 residues. CDR1 is MDHEN, CDR2 SYDVKM, per germline. The CDR3 spells CASTRGGAGNTIYF. The CDR3 region has the DNA TGTGCCAGCACCCGAGGGGGGGCTGGAAACACCATATATTTT. The full variable domain, completed using reference TRBV28 and TRBJ1-3, is DVKVTQSSRYLVKRTGEKVFLECVQDMDHENMFWYRQDPGLGLRLIYFSYDVKMKEKGDIPEGYSVSREKKERFSLILESASTNQTSMYLCASTRGGAGNTIYFGEGSWLTVV.

This clone was recorded only once. The J gene is TRBJ1-1, the V gene TRBV5-8, with TRBD1 matching over 9 bases. The CDR3 spans 14 residues. Germline trimming cut 5 bases from V and 4 bases from J; bases unmatched to any gene: 6. CDR1 SGHTS and CDR2 YDEGEE come from the germline V gene. The CDR3 DNA reads as TGTGCCAGCAGTCCGGACAGGGGCGGCACTGAAGCTTTCTTT. Amino acid sequence: CASSPDRGGTEAFF.

The count of this clone is one. The chain has TRBV30 and TRBJ1-3; possibly TRBD1 for D (5 bases). Per the germline V gene, CDR1 is GTSNPN and CDR2 is SVGIG (reference sequence). Trimming left V 3 bases short and J 1 base short, with 16 bases between. The CDR3 is 16 amino acids. The CDR3 sequence is CAWSRVVAVSGNTIYF. The CDR3 DNA is TGTGCCTGGAGCAGGGTGGTAGCGGTGTCTGGAAACACCATATATTTT.

The V call is TRBV5-1, the J call TRBJ1-2, with 7 bases matching TRBD1. This CDR3 comprises 15 residues. Germline V lookup: CDR1 SGHRS, CDR2 YFSETQ. The J segment lost 4 bases and the V segment lost 0 bases, leaving 6 bases of the junction unmatched. The CDR3 sequence: CASSLVGQDPYGYTF. The CDR3 nucleotides are TGCGCCAGCAGCTTGGTAGGACAGGATCCCTATGGCTACACCTTC. The full variable domain, completed using reference TRBV5-1 and TRBJ1-2, is KAGVTQTPRYLIKTRGQQVTLSCSPISGHRSVSWYQQTPGQGLQFLFEYFSETQRNKGNFPGRFSGRQFSNSRSEMNVSTLELGDSALYLCASSLVGQDPYGYTFGSGTRLTVV.

J is TRBJ2-1 and V is TRBV11-2; 9 bases line up with TRBD1. V shed 2 bases and J 5 bases; nucleotides not matched to a gene: 4. The CDR3 sequence is 15 residues long. Germline assignment: CDR1 SGHAT and CDR2 FQNNGV. CDR3 nucleotide sequence: TGTGCCAGCAGCTTATACAGGGGGCTCGACAATGAGCAGTTCTTC. Amino acids: CASSLYRGLDNEQFF.

CDR3: CTSTRNQPQHF. The DNA of the CDR3 is TGCACCAGCACCCGTAATCAGCCCCAGCATTTT. The chain carries TRBV1 and TRBJ1-5. TRBV1 is annotated as a pseudogene. CDR3 length equals 11 residues.

The V and J genes are TRBV21-1 and TRBJ1-6. TRBV21-1 is described as a pseudogene. The CDR3 extends over 11 amino acids. CDR3 DNA: TGTGCCAGCACTTATAATTCACCCCTCCACTTT. Residues: CASTYNSPLHF.

The chain combines TRBV5-1 with TRBJ2-1, with 10 nucleotides matching TRBD2. The germline gives CDR1 SGHRS, CDR2 YFSETQ. The CDR3 loop spans 13 amino acids. After removal of 4 bases from V and 6 bases from J, the junction contained 1 base not matched to a gene. The CDR3 protein is CASSRLAGNEQFF. The CDR3 DNA follows: TGCGCCAGCAGCCGACTAGCGGGCAATGAGCAGTTCTTC.

This clone showed up just once. Its ends do not fully match the called genes, so a read error is possible. The same CDR3 arises from other DNA sequences in this sample as well. The genes are TRBV19 and TRBJ1-5; TRBD1 matches at 9 bases. Germline CDR1 and CDR2: LNHDA and SQIVND (reference sequence). The CDR3 totals 16 residues. CDR3 loop: CASSPTGGYSNQPQHF. For the CDR3, the DNA is TGTGCTAGTAGTCCGACAGGGGGGTATAGCAATCAGCCCCAGCATTTT.

Here the CDR3 DNA reads TGTGCCAGCACCACAAGGCAGGGGGCAATTTTAGACACCTTC. Amino acids: CASTTRQGAILDTF. The gene calls are TRBV6-5 and TRBJ1-2, with TRBD1 matching over 8 bases. With 7 bases clipped from V and 12 bases from J, the junction kept 16 bases outside the gene matches. Germline V gene lookup returns CDR1 MNHEY and CDR2 SVGAGI. The CDR3 sequence is 14 residues long.

The rearrangement joins TRBV3-1 (or the pseudogene TRBV3-2) to TRBJ1-2, with TRBD1 identical over 8 bases. V dropped 4 bases and J dropped 4; count of bases not matched to a gene: 5. This CDR3 is 14 amino acids long. Germline V gene lookup returns CDR1 LGHDT and CDR2 YNNKEL (reference sequence). The CDR3 region has the DNA TGTGCCAGCAGCCCCCGGACAGGGAGCTATGGCTACACCTTC. Its translation is CASSPRTGSYGYTF.

The rearrangement joins TRBV6-5 to TRBJ1-2, with TRBD1 identical over 10 bases. The V gene end was trimmed by 5 bases and the J gene end by 8 bases; junction bases not matched to a gene: 11. Germline CDR1 reads MNHEY; CDR2 reads SVGAGI. The CDR3 consists of 15 residues. CDR3: CASSRGGQGIRGYTF. CDR3 nucleotide sequence: TGTGCCAGCAGTCGCGGGGGACAGGGGATTCGGGGCTACACCTTC.

The chain carries TRBV7-9 and TRBJ1-1; 8 bases are shared with TRBD1. The CDR3 is 15 residues long. The J segment lost 1 base and the V segment lost 2 bases, leaving 3 bases of the junction unmatched. The germline CDR1 and CDR2 sequences are SEHNR and FQNEAQ (reference sequence). CDR3 in DNA: TGTGCCAGCAGCTTAAAGGGACAGGAGAACACTGAAGCTTTCTTT. It encodes CASSLKGQENTEAFF.

The genes are TRBV5-6 and TRBJ2-2; TRBD1 might be the D (5 bases). V lost 2 bases and J 2 bases, leaving 7 bases between the germline ends. Germline V lookup: CDR1 SGHDT, CDR2 YYEEEE. This CDR3 contains 14 residues. CDR3 in amino acids: CASSFTGNTGELFF. CDR3 coding DNA: TGTGCCAGCAGCTTCACAGGAAACACCGGGGAGCTGTTTTTT.